The 8 T cell receptor beta chains below come from one sample, sequenced in a study of tumor-infiltrating lymphocytes in localized non-small cell lung cancer listed by TCRdb under 2021. The library was prepared using the immunoSEQ multiplex PCR assay. As stored in TCRdb, this immuneACCESS dataset retains in-frame rearrangements with V and J assigned. A fraction of the clones does not appear; measured against another copy, unresolved V genes explain less than half of the discrepancy, and the remainder lacks a known reason. The sample data list about 7,400 clones, and around 77% of these were observed just once. The ten largest clones add up to about 5.2% of the sample. Sequencing used uninvolved lung tissue not adjacent to the tumor. The receptors here all came from a human donor with non-small cell lung cancer.

CDR3 sequence reads: CASRFFTEAFF. The CDR3, as DNA: TGTGCCAGCAGGTTTTTCACTGAAGCTTTCTTT. The chain joins TRBV28 to TRBJ1-1; D not certain. This CDR3 comprises 11 residues. Germline assignment: CDR1 MDHEN and CDR2 SYDVKM. Trimming left V 6 bases short and J 4 bases short, with 6 bases between. Complete variable domain (other parts from reference TRBV28 and TRBJ1-1): DVKVTQSSRYLVKRTGEKVFLECVQDMDHENMFWYRQDPGLGLRLIYFSYDVKMKEKGDIPEGYSVSREKKERFSLILESASTNQTSMYLCASRFFTEAFFGQGTRLTVV.

This clone turned up a few times. The chain carries TRBV27 and TRBJ2-1; 8 bases align to TRBD2. CDR3 length equals 16 residues. Germline V gives CDR1 MNHEY, CDR2 SMNVEV (reference sequence). The V gene end was trimmed by 5 bases and the J gene end by 7 bases; junction bases not matched to a gene: 13. CDR3 DNA: TGTGCCAGCAGTCCGCTCGGGGGGGCAGGGAGGAATGAGCAGTTCTTC. Translated: CASSPLGGAGRNEQFF.

The chain recombines TRBV11-3 with TRBJ2-3, with TRBD1 as a possible D gene (5 bases). The CDR3 is made up of 16 amino acids. Germline loops: CDR1 SGHNT, CDR2 YENEEA. Trimming pared 4 bases from V and 3 bases from J, leaving 17 bases between. The CDR3 DNA reads TGTGCCAGCAGCTCGAGGACACCAGGACGGACAGATACGCAGTATTTT. The encoded protein is CASSSRTPGRTDTQYF.

The chain recombines TRBV5-1 with TRBJ2-7, with D hard to call. The CDR3 is 15 amino acids. V lost 0 bases, J lost 0 bases, and 10 bases lay in between. Germline CDR1 SGHRS, CDR2 YFSETQ. CDR3 loop: CASSLARPSSYEQYF. The CDR3, as DNA: TGCGCCAGCAGCTTGGCCAGGCCCAGCTCCTACGAGCAGTACTTC.

The chain uses TRBV27 and TRBJ1-2, with TRBD1 matching over 10 bases. With 6 bases clipped from V and 0 bases from J, the junction kept 10 bases outside the gene matches. CDR1 is MNHEY, CDR2 SMNVEV, per germline (reference sequence). The CDR3 loop spans 17 amino acids. The CDR3 is CASSPQPGTGANYGYTF. CDR3 sequence (DNA): TGTGCCAGCAGCCCCCAACCCGGGACAGGGGCTAACTATGGCTACACCTTC.

The chain couples TRBV27 to TRBJ2-7, with 12 bases lining up with TRBD2. With V trimmed by 5 bases and J by 4 bases, 6 bases remained unmatched. This CDR3 region has 15 residues. Looked up from germline, CDR1 is MNHEY and CDR2 is SMNVEV (reference sequence). This chain's CDR3 is CASSRTSGKPYEQYF. CDR3 sequence (DNA): TGTGCCAGCAGTAGGACTAGCGGGAAACCTTACGAGCAGTACTTC.

This clone has just a few counts. The rearrangement links TRBV2 to TRBJ1-5; D gene unclear. Germline assignment: CDR1 SNHLY and CDR2 FYNNEI. Trimming stripped 7 bases from V and 5 bases from J, with 15 bases between. This CDR3 is built from 14 residues. Here the CDR3 reads CASTLWGSYQPQHF. The CDR3 coding sequence is TGTGCCAGCACCCTGTGGGGTTCCTATCAGCCCCAGCATTTT.

The rearrangement joins TRBV5-1 to TRBJ2-5; no firm D call. Germline V gives CDR1 SGHRS, CDR2 YFSETQ. V was shortened by 4 bases and J by 5 bases, with 12 bases between the two germline ends. This CDR3 has 13 residues. The CDR3 nucleotides read TGCGCCAGCAGCCTAGAATTAATGGAGACCCAGTACTTC. Its translation: CASSLELMETQYF. The whole variable domain, remainder taken from reference TRBV5-1 and TRBJ2-5, is KAGVTQTPRYLIKTRGQQVTLSCSPISGHRSVSWYQQTPGQGLQFLFEYFSETQRNKGNFPGRFSGRQFSNSRSEMNVSTLELGDSALYLCASSLELMETQYFGPGTRLLVL.